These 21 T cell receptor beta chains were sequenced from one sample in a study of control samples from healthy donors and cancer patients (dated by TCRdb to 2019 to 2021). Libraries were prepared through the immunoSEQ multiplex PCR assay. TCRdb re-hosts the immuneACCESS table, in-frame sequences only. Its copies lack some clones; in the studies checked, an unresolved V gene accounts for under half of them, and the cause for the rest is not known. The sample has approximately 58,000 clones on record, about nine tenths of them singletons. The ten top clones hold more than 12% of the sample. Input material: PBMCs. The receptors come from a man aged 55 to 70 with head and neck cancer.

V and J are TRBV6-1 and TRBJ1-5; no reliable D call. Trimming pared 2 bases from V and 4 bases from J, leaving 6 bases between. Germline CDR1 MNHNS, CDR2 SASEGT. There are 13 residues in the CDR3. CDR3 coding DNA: TGTGCCAGCAGTGAACAGGCGAATCAGCCCCAGCATTTT. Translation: CASSEQANQPQHF.

The CDR3 DNA is TGTGCCAGCAGCGTAACGAGGACAGGGCGCACAGATACGCAGTATTTT. It yields the protein CASSVTRTGRTDTQYF. The chain employs TRBV9 and TRBJ2-3; 8 nucleotides line up with TRBD1. Losses at the gene ends were 1 base for V and 1 base for J; bases not matched to a gene: 5. The CDR3 sequence is 16 residues long. Germline V CDR1 and CDR2: SGDLS, YYNGEE.

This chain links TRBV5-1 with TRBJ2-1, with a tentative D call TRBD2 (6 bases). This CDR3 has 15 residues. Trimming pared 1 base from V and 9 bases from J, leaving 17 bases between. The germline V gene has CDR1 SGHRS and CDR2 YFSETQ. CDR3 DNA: TGCGCCAGCAGCTTGAATGCGGGGAACGACGGTGAGCAGTTCTTC. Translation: CASSLNAGNDGEQFF.

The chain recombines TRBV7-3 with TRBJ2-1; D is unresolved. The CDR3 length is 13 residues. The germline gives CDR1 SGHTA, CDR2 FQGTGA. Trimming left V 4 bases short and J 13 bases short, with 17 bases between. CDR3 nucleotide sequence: TGTGCCAGCAGCTCTAGACTGTCGTCGGTCCAGTTCTTC. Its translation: CASSSRLSSVQFF.

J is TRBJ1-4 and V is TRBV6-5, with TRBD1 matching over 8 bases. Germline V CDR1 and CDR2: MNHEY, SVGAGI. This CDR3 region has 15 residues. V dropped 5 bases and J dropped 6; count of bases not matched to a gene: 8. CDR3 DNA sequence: TGTGCCAGCAGTCGACGGACAGGGCTAGATGAAAAACTGTTTTTT. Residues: CASSRRTGLDEKLFF.

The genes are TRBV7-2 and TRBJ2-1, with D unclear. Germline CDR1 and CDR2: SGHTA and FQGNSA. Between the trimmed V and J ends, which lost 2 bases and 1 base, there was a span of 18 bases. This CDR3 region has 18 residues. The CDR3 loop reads CASSLKGRTFFSYNEQFF. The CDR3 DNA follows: TGTGCCAGCAGCTTAAAGGGCCGGACCTTCTTTTCCTACAATGAGCAGTTCTTC.

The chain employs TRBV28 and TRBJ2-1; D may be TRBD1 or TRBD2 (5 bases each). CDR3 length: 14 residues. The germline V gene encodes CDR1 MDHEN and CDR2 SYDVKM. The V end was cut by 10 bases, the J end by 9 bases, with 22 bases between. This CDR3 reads CATKGGGRAGEQFF. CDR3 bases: TGTGCCACCAAAGGTGGGGGTAGGGCTGGTGAGCAGTTCTTC.

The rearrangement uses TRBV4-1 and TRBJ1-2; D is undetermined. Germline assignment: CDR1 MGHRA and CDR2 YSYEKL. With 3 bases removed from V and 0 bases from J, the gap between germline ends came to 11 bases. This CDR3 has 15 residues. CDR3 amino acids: CASSQTYGTNYGYTF. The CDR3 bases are TGCGCCAGCAGCCAGACGTACGGGACTAACTATGGCTACACCTTC.

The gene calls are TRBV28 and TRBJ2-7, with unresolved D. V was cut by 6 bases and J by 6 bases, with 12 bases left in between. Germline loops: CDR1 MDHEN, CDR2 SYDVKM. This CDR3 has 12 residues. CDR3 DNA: TGTGCCAGCAGCCTTCAAAGGGCCGAGCAGTACTTC. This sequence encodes CASSLQRAEQYF.

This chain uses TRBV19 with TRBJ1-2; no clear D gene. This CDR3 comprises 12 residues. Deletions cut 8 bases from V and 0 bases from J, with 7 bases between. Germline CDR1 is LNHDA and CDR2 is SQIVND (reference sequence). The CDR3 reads CASRTPNYGYTF. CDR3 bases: TGTGCCAGTCGTACACCTAACTATGGCTACACCTTC.

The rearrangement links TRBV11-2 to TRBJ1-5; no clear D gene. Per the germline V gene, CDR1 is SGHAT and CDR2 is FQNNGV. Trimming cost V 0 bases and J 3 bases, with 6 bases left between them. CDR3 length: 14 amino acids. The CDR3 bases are TGTGCCAGCAGCTTAGAAGGGTACAATCAGCCCCAGCATTTT. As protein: CASSLEGYNQPQHF.

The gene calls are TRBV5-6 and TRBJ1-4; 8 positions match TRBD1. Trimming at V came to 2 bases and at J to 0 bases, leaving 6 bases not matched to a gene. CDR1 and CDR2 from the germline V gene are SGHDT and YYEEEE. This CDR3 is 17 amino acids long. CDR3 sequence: CASSFRQGNPTNEKLFF. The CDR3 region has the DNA TGTGCCAGCAGCTTTAGACAGGGGAATCCAACTAATGAAAAACTGTTTTTT.

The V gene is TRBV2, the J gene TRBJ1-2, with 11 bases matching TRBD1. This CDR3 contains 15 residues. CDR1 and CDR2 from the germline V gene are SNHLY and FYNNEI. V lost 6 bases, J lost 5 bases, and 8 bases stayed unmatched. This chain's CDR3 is CASRVDRGLQYGYTF. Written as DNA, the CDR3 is TGTGCCAGCAGGGTGGACAGGGGGCTTCAGTATGGCTACACCTTC. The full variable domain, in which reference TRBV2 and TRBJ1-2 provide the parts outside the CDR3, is EPEVTQTPSHQVTQMGQEVILRCVPISNHLYFYWYRQILGQKVEFLVSFYNNEISEKSEIFDDQFSVERPDGSNFTLKIRSTKLEDSAMYFCASRVDRGLQYGYTFGSGTRLTVV.

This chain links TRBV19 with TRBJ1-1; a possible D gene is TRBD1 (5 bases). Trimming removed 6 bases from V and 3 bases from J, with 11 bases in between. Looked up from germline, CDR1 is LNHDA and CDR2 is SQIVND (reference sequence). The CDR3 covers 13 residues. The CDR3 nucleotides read TGTGCCAGTAGCCGAGACAGATACACTGAAGCTTTCTTT. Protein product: CASSRDRYTEAFF.

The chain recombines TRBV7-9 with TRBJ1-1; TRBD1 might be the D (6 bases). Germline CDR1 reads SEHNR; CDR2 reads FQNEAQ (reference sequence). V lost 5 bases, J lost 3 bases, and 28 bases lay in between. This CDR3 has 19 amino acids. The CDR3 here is CASSPKWEQGPSRDTEAFF. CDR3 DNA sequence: TGTGCCAGCAGCCCGAAGTGGGAGCAGGGGCCTTCTCGGGACACTGAAGCTTTCTTT.

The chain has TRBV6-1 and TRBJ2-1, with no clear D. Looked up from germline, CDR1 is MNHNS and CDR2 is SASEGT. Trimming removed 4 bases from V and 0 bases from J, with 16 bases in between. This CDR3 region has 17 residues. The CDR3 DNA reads TGTGCCAGCAGTGTCGCGTCCGGGTTCAGCTCCTACAATGAGCAGTTCTTC. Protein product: CASSVASGFSSYNEQFF.

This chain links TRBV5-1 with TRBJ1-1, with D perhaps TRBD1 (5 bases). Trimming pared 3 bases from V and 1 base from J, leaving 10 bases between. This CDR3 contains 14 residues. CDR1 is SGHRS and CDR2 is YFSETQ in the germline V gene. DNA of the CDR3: TGCGCCAGCAGCTCAGGGATTTGGAACACTGAAGCTTTCTTT. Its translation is CASSSGIWNTEAFF. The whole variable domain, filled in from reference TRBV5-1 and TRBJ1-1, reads KAGVTQTPRYLIKTRGQQVTLSCSPISGHRSVSWYQQTPGQGLQFLFEYFSETQRNKGNFPGRFSGRQFSNSRSEMNVSTLELGDSALYLCASSSGIWNTEAFFGQGTRLTVV.

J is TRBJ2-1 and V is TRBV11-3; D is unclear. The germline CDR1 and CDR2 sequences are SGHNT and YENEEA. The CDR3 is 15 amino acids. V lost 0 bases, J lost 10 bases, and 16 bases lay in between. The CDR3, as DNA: TGTGCCAGCAGCTTAGAGGGGTCGGTGCAAACCGAGCAGTTCTTC. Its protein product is CASSLEGSVQTEQFF.

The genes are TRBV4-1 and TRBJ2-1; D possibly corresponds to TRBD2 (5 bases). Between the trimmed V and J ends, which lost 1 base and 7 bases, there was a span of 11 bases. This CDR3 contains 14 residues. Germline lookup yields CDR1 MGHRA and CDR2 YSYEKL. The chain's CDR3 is CASSQGGGLNEQFF. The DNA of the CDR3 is TGCGCCAGCAGCCAAGGCGGAGGTTTGAATGAGCAGTTCTTC.

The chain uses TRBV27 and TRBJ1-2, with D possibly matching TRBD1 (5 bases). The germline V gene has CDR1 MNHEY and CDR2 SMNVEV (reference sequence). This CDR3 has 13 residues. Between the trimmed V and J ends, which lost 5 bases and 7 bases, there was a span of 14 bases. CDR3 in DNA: TGTGCCAGCAGTCCTTCATGGCAGGGTGGCTACACCTTC. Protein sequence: CASSPSWQGGYTF.

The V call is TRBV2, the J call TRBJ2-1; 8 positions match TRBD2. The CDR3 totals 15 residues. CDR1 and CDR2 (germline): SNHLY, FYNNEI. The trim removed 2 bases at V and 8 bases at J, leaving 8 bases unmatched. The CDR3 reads CASSEWSGGPHEQFF. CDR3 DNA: TGTGCCAGCAGTGAATGGTCGGGAGGGCCTCATGAGCAGTTCTTC.